The T cell receptor beta chain described here comes from a study of T cells after yellow fever vaccination. Findings of the study overall: A minor fraction of clonotypes spanned both CD4 and CD8 compartments. Weaker in magnitude, the secondary response showed a faster peak on day 5 versus 15. Most clones from primary vaccination resurfaced after the booster (about 96% CD4, 88% CD8). The presence of abundant clonotypes contaminating from the bulk population was possible in FACS-sorted repertoires.

TCRdb redid the calling of the 5' RACE reads with MiXCR, one entry per CDR3 protein. Among around 300,000 distinct CDR3 sequences listed, 3.5% to 5% were seen once. This clonotype was recorded at least ten times. The target antigen is unknown. The sequenced sample was PBMCs, obtained 15 days after the yellow fever booster vaccination. The receptor was derived from a man younger than 35 who received the YFV17D yellow fever vaccine.

The CDR3 reads CATRQGRGDTEAFF. In nucleotides, the CDR3 is TGTGCCACCAGGCAGGGGAGGGGAGACACTGAAGCTTTCTTT. J is TRBJ1-1 and V is TRBV12-3 or TRBV12-4; D is possibly TRBD1 (6 bases). V was shortened by 10 bases and J by 3 bases, with 18 bases between the two germline ends. The CDR3 has 14 residues.